This TCR beta chain was found in a study of control samples from healthy donors and cancer patients. This clone is a singleton in its sample. Profiling relied on immunoSEQ multiplex PCR, and the TCRdb table lists in-frame clones only, not all of them. Of 95,000 to 150,000 clones in the sample, 88% were seen once. The TCR originated in a man aged 35 to 55 in good health. The sequencing sample was made of blood.

As DNA, the CDR3 is TGTGCCAGCAGTCCGCGGCACACAGATACGCAGTATTTT. This sequence encodes CASSPRHTDTQYF. The rearrangement uses TRBV6-5 and TRBJ2-3; D is undetermined. The CDR3 extends over 13 amino acids. Trimming stripped 5 bases from V and 2 bases from J, with 8 bases between. CDR1 is MNHEY and CDR2 is SVGAGI in the germline V gene.